This note documents a single TCR beta chain sequence. There are a few counts of this clonotype. Its antigen is still unknown. There are no base qualities to consult, and no much larger clone falls within one base. The library was prepared using RT-PCR. These reads were obtained on an Illumina HiSeq 2500. TCRdb cleaned the public reads at Q25 with fastp, built clones with MiXCR and kept in-frame beta chains. Here each entry gathers all rows of one CDR3 protein and keeps the most common genes and DNA. The sample data list about 530,000 distinct CDR3 sequences, and 12% of these were observed just once. About a tenth of the sample goes to the ten largest clones. The sample comes from a study of response to subunit inactivated influenza vaccine (dated by TCRdb to between 2018 and 2020). Background for the entire study: Deep quantitative T cell receptor repertoire profiling was used in the study to track responses to a trivalent subunit inactivated influenza vaccine. Points the paper makes about the study in general: It was suggested by the authors that each seasonal influenza vaccination may recruit only a limited number of new T cells.

The CDR3 goes from the cysteine to the phenylalanine over 15 residues. Only the CDR3 portion is preserved as DNA: 45 bases, with reading frame beginning at the first base. The V end gives up 5 bases and the J end 7 bases, leaving 14 bases in the junction not matched to a gene. Sequences SGHTA (CDR1) and FQGNSA (CDR2) are obtained from the germline V gene. The sequence was obtained from a man aged 50-59 years who received an inactivated influenza vaccine. Donor details come from another sample of the same person, matched by shared clones. The starting material was PBMCs from blood, obtained on the day of vaccination. Recombination linked TRBV7-2 to TRBJ2-7, with TRBD1 matching 7 junction bases. The CDR3 region: CASSPVNRGGLEQYF. The sequenced DNA is TGTGCCAGCAGCCCCGTTAACAGGGGCGGGTTGGAGCAGTACTTC. Joined to the reference TRBV7-2 and TRBJ2-7 proteins, this CDR3 gives the full variable domain: GAGVSQSPSNKVTEKGKDVELRCDPISGHTALYWYRQSLGQGLEFLIYFQGNSAPDKSGLPSDRFSAERTGGSVSTLTIQRTQQEDSAVYLCASSPVNRGGLEQYFGPGTRLTVT.